This T cell receptor (beta chain) comes out of a study of control samples from healthy donors and cancer patients. Assay: immunoSEQ multiplex PCR; the TCRdb copy retains only in-frame clones and omits some. The sample includes roughly 130,000 clones, roughly 90% seen only once; the top ten take around 2.5%. This CDR3 comprises 13 residues. V shed 8 bases and J shed 0 bases, with 14 bases lying between them. Per germline, CDR1 SQVTM and CDR2 ANQGSEA. This clone was seen only once. This chain uses TRBV29-1 with TRBJ2-7; maybe TRBD1 (6 bases). Sequencing was carried out using blood. This receptor was obtained from a man younger than 30 in good health. This CDR3 reads CSPGTPVSYEQYF. For the CDR3, the DNA is TGCAGCCCGGGGACACCCGTCTCCTACGAGCAGTACTTC.